A selection of T cell receptor beta chains follows, all from one sample in a study of control samples from healthy donors and cancer patients. Profiling relied on immunoSEQ multiplex PCR, and the TCRdb table lists in-frame clones only, not all of them. There are approximately 94,000 clones in the sample; 65% to 85% occur only once, and under 40% lies in the top ten. The sequenced material came from PBMCs. These receptors originate from a man in his 70s with lung cancer. The CDR3 runs from the conserved cysteine through the conserved F or W. A D gene is named only where the DNA matches it firmly. Only some rows state a clone size, as once, few, many or a class for expanded clones.

cdr3_aa: CASSSRDRGSQETQYF
cdr3_nt: TGTGCCAGCAGCTCTCGGGACAGGGGATCCCAAGAGACCCAGTACTTC
cdr3_length: 16
v_call: TRBV7-2
clone_size: -
d_call: TRBD1
j_call: TRBJ2-5

cdr3_aa: CASSTGTGGQPQHF
cdr3_nt: TGTGCCAGTAGTACTGGGACAGGGGGGCAGCCCCAGCATTTT
cdr3_length: 14
v_call: TRBV19
clone_size: -
d_call: TRBD1
j_call: TRBJ1-5

cdr3_aa: CAIRVGPGGGYTF
cdr3_nt: TGTGCCATCAGAGTGGGGCCAGGGGGTGGCTACACCTTC
cdr3_length: 13
v_call: TRBV10-3
clone_size: -
d_call: TRBD1
j_call: TRBJ1-2

cdr3_aa: CASSLAGPSSGANVLTF
cdr3_nt: TGCGCCAGCAGCTTGGCGGGCCCGTCCTCTGGGGCCAACGTCCTGACTTTC
cdr3_length: 17
v_call: TRBV5-1
clone_size: -
d_call: -
j_call: TRBJ2-6

cdr3_aa: CASSQDLARAYNEQFF
cdr3_nt: TGCGCCAGCAGCCAAGATTTAGCGAGGGCCTACAATGAGCAGTTCTTC
cdr3_length: 16
v_call: TRBV4-1
clone_size: -
d_call: -
j_call: TRBJ2-1

cdr3_aa: CASSLAPGSNEKLFF
cdr3_nt: TGTGCCAGCAGCTTGGCCCCAGGCAGTAATGAAAAACTGTTTTTT
cdr3_length: 15
v_call: TRBV5-5
clone_size: -
d_call: -
j_call: TRBJ1-4

cdr3_aa: CASSEADRVANTIYF
cdr3_nt: TGTGCCAGCAGTGAAGCGGACAGGGTCGCGAACACCATATATTTT
cdr3_length: 15
v_call: TRBV6-1
clone_size: -
d_call: TRBD1
j_call: TRBJ1-3

cdr3_aa: CAWSADHGGGYNEQFF
cdr3_nt: TGTGCCTGGAGTGCCGATCATGGGGGGGGATACAATGAGCAGTTCTTC
cdr3_length: 16
v_call: TRBV30
clone_size: -
d_call: TRBD2
j_call: TRBJ2-1

cdr3_aa: CASSPIYRTNYGYTF
cdr3_nt: TGTGCCAGCAGCCCTATTTACAGGACCAACTATGGCTACACCTTC
cdr3_length: 15
v_call: TRBV3-1/TRBV3-2
clone_size: -
d_call: -
j_call: TRBJ1-2

cdr3_aa: CATSAWGLQETQYF
cdr3_nt: TGTGCCACCAGTGCTTGGGGACTCCAAGAGACCCAGTACTTC
cdr3_length: 14
v_call: TRBV24-1
clone_size: -
d_call: -
j_call: TRBJ2-5

cdr3_aa: CASSPGSGAEYGYTF
cdr3_nt: TGTGCCAGCAGCCCGGGGTCCGGGGCAGAGTATGGCTACACCTTC
cdr3_length: 15
v_call: TRBV11-2
clone_size: few
d_call: -
j_call: TRBJ1-2

cdr3_aa: CASSEPGQSSGNTIYF
cdr3_nt: TGCGCCAGCAGTGAACCGGGACAGAGCTCTGGAAACACCATATATTTT
cdr3_length: 16
v_call: TRBV5-1
clone_size: -
d_call: TRBD1
j_call: TRBJ1-3

cdr3_aa: CASEARSDYGYTF
cdr3_nt: TGTGCCAGCGAGGCCAGGTCTGACTATGGCTACACCTTC
cdr3_length: 13
v_call: TRBV11-2
clone_size: -
d_call: -
j_call: TRBJ1-2

cdr3_aa: CAWSVRDRIYGYTF
cdr3_nt: TGTGCCTGGAGTGTTAGGGACAGGATCTATGGCTACACCTTC
cdr3_length: 14
v_call: TRBV30
clone_size: -
d_call: TRBD1
j_call: TRBJ1-2

cdr3_aa: CASSFSGGHTDTQYF
cdr3_nt: TGTGCCAGCAGCTTTAGCGGGGGGCACACAGATACGCAGTATTTT
cdr3_length: 15
v_call: TRBV7-9
clone_size: few
d_call: TRBD2
j_call: TRBJ2-3

cdr3_aa: CASSLGAGTSTDTQYF
cdr3_nt: TGTGCCAGCAGCTTAGGGGCGGGGACTAGCACAGATACGCAGTATTTT
cdr3_length: 16
v_call: TRBV7-9
clone_size: few
d_call: -
j_call: TRBJ2-3

cdr3_aa: CASSQGTLNTEAFF
cdr3_nt: TGCGCCAGCAGCCAAGGAACACTTAACACTGAAGCTTTCTTT
cdr3_length: 14
v_call: TRBV4-1
clone_size: -
d_call: -
j_call: TRBJ1-1

cdr3_aa: CASSLGEAYEQYF
cdr3_nt: TGTGCCAGCAGCTTAGGGGAGGCCTACGAGCAGTACTTC
cdr3_length: 13
v_call: TRBV11-2
clone_size: -
d_call: -
j_call: TRBJ2-7

cdr3_aa: CASRPTGGLNTQYF
cdr3_nt: TGTGCCAGCAGACCGACAGGGGGCTTGAATACGCAGTATTTT
cdr3_length: 14
v_call: TRBV7-8
clone_size: -
d_call: TRBD1
j_call: TRBJ2-3

cdr3_aa: CSVGAGDNQPQHF
cdr3_nt: TGCAGCGTTGGGGCAGGGGACAATCAGCCCCAGCATTTT
cdr3_length: 13
v_call: TRBV29-1
clone_size: -
d_call: -
j_call: TRBJ1-5

cdr3_aa: CASSPGRADTQYF
cdr3_nt: TGTGCCAGCAGCCCGGGGAGGGCAGATACGCAGTATTTT
cdr3_length: 13
v_call: TRBV7-9
clone_size: few
d_call: TRBD2
j_call: TRBJ2-3

cdr3_aa: CASSYRDGRNTEAFF
cdr3_nt: TGTGCCAGCAGCTACCGGGACGGGCGGAACACTGAAGCTTTCTTT
cdr3_length: 15
v_call: TRBV7-8
clone_size: -
d_call: -
j_call: TRBJ1-1

cdr3_aa: CASSLSGGLYNSPLHF
cdr3_nt: TGTGCCAGCAGCTTGTCAGGGGGCTTATATAATTCACCCCTCCACTTT
cdr3_length: 16
v_call: TRBV11-2
clone_size: -
d_call: TRBD1
j_call: TRBJ1-6

cdr3_aa: CASRTESSYNSPLHF
cdr3_nt: TGTGCCAGCAGGACGGAGAGCTCCTATAATTCACCCCTCCACTTT
cdr3_length: 15
v_call: TRBV28
clone_size: few
d_call: -
j_call: TRBJ1-6

cdr3_aa: CASSSPGTGSRYGYTF
cdr3_nt: TGTGCCAGCAGTTCCCCCGGGACAGGAAGCAGATATGGCTACACCTTC
cdr3_length: 16
v_call: TRBV6-5
clone_size: -
d_call: TRBD1
j_call: TRBJ1-2

cdr3_aa: CASSPRMGGSSYEQYF
cdr3_nt: TGTGCCAGCAGCCCAAGAATGGGGGGGAGCTCCTACGAGCAGTACTTC
cdr3_length: 16
v_call: TRBV3-1/TRBV3-2
clone_size: -
d_call: TRBD2
j_call: TRBJ2-7

cdr3_aa: CASSEGLAGAKETQYF
cdr3_nt: TGCGCCAGCAGCGAGGGACTAGCGGGGGCAAAAGAGACCCAGTACTTC
cdr3_length: 16
v_call: TRBV5-1
clone_size: -
d_call: TRBD2
j_call: TRBJ2-5

cdr3_aa: CASSLGGPDTQYF
cdr3_nt: TGTGCCAGCTCACTGGGGGGCCCAGATACGCAGTATTTT
cdr3_length: 13
v_call: TRBV18
clone_size: -
d_call: -
j_call: TRBJ2-3

cdr3_aa: CASSIEGTPDGYTF
cdr3_nt: TGTGCCAGTAGTATAGAAGGTACACCGGATGGCTACACCTTC
cdr3_length: 14
v_call: TRBV19
clone_size: once
d_call: -
j_call: TRBJ1-2

cdr3_aa: CASSPGQGITYGYTF
cdr3_nt: TGCGCCAGCAGCCCGGGACAGGGTATAACCTATGGCTACACCTTC
cdr3_length: 15
v_call: TRBV5-1
clone_size: -
d_call: TRBD1
j_call: TRBJ1-2

cdr3_aa: CASRALAGGTGELFF
cdr3_nt: TGTGCCAGCAGAGCGCTAGCGGGGGGTACCGGGGAGCTGTTTTTT
cdr3_length: 15
v_call: TRBV7-8
clone_size: -
d_call: TRBD2
j_call: TRBJ2-2

cdr3_aa: CASSQELQVVAYEQYF
cdr3_nt: TGCGCCAGCAGCCAAGAGTTACAGGTGGTCGCCTACGAGCAGTACTTC
cdr3_length: 16
v_call: TRBV4-3
clone_size: -
d_call: -
j_call: TRBJ2-7

cdr3_aa: CASSSPPTGDEQFF
cdr3_nt: TGTGCCAGCAGCTCCCCGCCTACAGGGGATGAGCAGTTCTTC
cdr3_length: 14
v_call: TRBV9
clone_size: few
d_call: TRBD1
j_call: TRBJ2-1

cdr3_aa: CASSLRMGTGLSNQPQHF
cdr3_nt: TGCGCCAGCAGCTTACGGATGGGGACAGGGCTAAGCAATCAGCCCCAGCATTTT
cdr3_length: 18
v_call: TRBV4-1
clone_size: -
d_call: TRBD1
j_call: TRBJ1-5

cdr3_aa: CAFRVNSNQPQHF
cdr3_nt: TGTGCCTTCAGGGTCAATAGCAATCAGCCCCAGCATTTT
cdr3_length: 13
v_call: TRBV30
clone_size: -
d_call: -
j_call: TRBJ1-5

cdr3_aa: CASSATGSSGNTIYF
cdr3_nt: TGTGCCAGCAGCGCTACAGGGAGCTCTGGAAACACCATATATTTT
cdr3_length: 15
v_call: TRBV9
clone_size: -
d_call: -
j_call: TRBJ1-3

cdr3_aa: CASSTRGFYNEQFF
cdr3_nt: TGTGCCAGCAGCACTAGGGGGTTCTACAATGAGCAGTTCTTC
cdr3_length: 14
v_call: TRBV6-5
clone_size: -
d_call: -
j_call: TRBJ2-1

cdr3_aa: CASSPSGGNQPQHF
cdr3_nt: TGTGCCAGCTCACCCTCGGGGGGCAATCAGCCCCAGCATTTT
cdr3_length: 14
v_call: TRBV18
clone_size: -
d_call: -
j_call: TRBJ1-5

cdr3_aa: CAGASVSNQPQHF
cdr3_nt: TGTGCAGGTGCTTCGGTTAGCAATCAGCCCCAGCATTTT
cdr3_length: 13
v_call: TRBV6-5
clone_size: -
d_call: -
j_call: TRBJ1-5

cdr3_aa: CASSPGQGGSDTQYF
cdr3_nt: TGCGCCAGCAGCCCGGGACAGGGAGGGTCAGATACGCAGTATTTT
cdr3_length: 15
v_call: TRBV5-1
clone_size: -
d_call: TRBD1
j_call: TRBJ2-3

cdr3_aa: CASSPESGMNTEAFF
cdr3_nt: TGTGCCAGCTCACCTGAGAGCGGCATGAACACTGAAGCTTTCTTT
cdr3_length: 15
v_call: TRBV18
clone_size: -
d_call: -
j_call: TRBJ1-1

cdr3_aa: CASSQVTAVSEQYF
cdr3_nt: TGCGCCAGCAGCCAAGTTACTGCAGTCTCCGAGCAGTACTTC
cdr3_length: 14
v_call: TRBV4-1
clone_size: -
d_call: -
j_call: TRBJ2-7

cdr3_aa: CASSLTGTDDYGYTF
cdr3_nt: TGTGCCAGCAGCTTAACCGGGACAGACGACTATGGCTACACCTTC
cdr3_length: 15
v_call: TRBV7-3
clone_size: -
d_call: TRBD1
j_call: TRBJ1-2

cdr3_aa: CASSVVGGAASNYGYTF
cdr3_nt: TGTGCCAGCAGCGTAGTCGGGGGGGCCGCTTCTAACTATGGCTACACCTTC
cdr3_length: 17
v_call: TRBV9
clone_size: -
d_call: -
j_call: TRBJ1-2

cdr3_aa: CASSARDTTVTQPQHF
cdr3_nt: TGCGCCAGCAGCGCCCGGGACACGACGGTCACTCAGCCCCAGCATTTT
cdr3_length: 16
v_call: TRBV4-3
clone_size: -
d_call: -
j_call: TRBJ1-5

cdr3_aa: CASSPLRGWGYTF
cdr3_nt: TGTGCCAGCAGCCCACTTCGGGGCTGGGGCTACACCTTC
cdr3_length: 13
v_call: TRBV11-2
clone_size: -
d_call: -
j_call: TRBJ1-2

cdr3_aa: CASSPKDRGGNQPQHF
cdr3_nt: TGTGCCAGTAGTCCAAAGGACAGGGGAGGCAATCAGCCCCAGCATTTT
cdr3_length: 16
v_call: TRBV19
clone_size: once
d_call: TRBD1
j_call: TRBJ1-5

cdr3_aa: CASSARTRTGGYEQYF
cdr3_nt: TGTGCCAGCAGCGCCCGGACCCGAACAGGGGGCTACGAGCAGTACTTC
cdr3_length: 16
v_call: TRBV3-1/TRBV3-2
clone_size: -
d_call: TRBD1
j_call: TRBJ2-7

cdr3_aa: CASSLGITGGVGQFF
cdr3_nt: TGTGCCAGCAGCTTAGGGATTACGGGGGGGGTAGGGCAGTTCTTC
cdr3_length: 15
v_call: TRBV7-2
clone_size: -
d_call: TRBD2
j_call: TRBJ2-1

cdr3_aa: CASSPGQGYRNYGYTF
cdr3_nt: TGTGCCAGCAGCCCGGGACAGGGATATAGGAACTATGGCTACACCTTC
cdr3_length: 16
v_call: TRBV5-6
clone_size: -
d_call: TRBD1
j_call: TRBJ1-2